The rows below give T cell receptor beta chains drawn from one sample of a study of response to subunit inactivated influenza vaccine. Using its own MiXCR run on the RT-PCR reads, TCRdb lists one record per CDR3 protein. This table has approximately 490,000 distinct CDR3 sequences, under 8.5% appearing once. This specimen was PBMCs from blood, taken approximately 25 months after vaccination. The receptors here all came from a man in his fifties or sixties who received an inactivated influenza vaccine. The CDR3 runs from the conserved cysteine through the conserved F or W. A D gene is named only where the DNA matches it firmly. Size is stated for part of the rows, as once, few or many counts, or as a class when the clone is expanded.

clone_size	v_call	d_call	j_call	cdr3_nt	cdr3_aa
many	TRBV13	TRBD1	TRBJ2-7	TGTGCCAGCAGCCCCCGACAGGGCCCCTACGAGCAGTACTTC	CASSPRQGPYEQYF
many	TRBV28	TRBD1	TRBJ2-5	TGTGCCAGCAGTTCCCCCGGGACAGGGACGGAGACCCAGTACTTC	CASSSPGTGTETQYF
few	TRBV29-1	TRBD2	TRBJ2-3	TGCAGCGCTCTCCCGGCGGGGGTGGATACGCAGTATTTT	CSALPAGVDTQYF
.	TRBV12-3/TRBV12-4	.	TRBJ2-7	TGTGCCAGTGGACAGGGAGGGGCGCAGTACTTC	CASGQGGAQYF
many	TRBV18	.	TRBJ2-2	TGTGCCAGCTCACCACGGTTCGTCACCGGGGAGCTGTTTTTT	CASSPRFVTGELFF
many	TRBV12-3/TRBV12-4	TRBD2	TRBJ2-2	TGTGCCAGCAGTTTATCTAGCGGGGGAAGCACCGGGGAGCTGTTTTTT	CASSLSSGGSTGELFF
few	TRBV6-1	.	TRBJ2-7	TGTGCCAGCAGTGAACCGACTGTAACCTACGAGCAGTACTTC	CASSEPTVTYEQYF
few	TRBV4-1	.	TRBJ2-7	TGCGCCAGCAGCCAACTACAAGCAGGGCCCTACGAGCAGTACTTC	CASSQLQAGPYEQYF
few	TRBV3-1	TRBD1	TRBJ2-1	TGTGCCAGCAGCCATCCTGGGTGGGACAGCAATGAGCAGTTCTTC	CASSHPGWDSNEQFF
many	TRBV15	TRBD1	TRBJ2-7	TGTGCCACCAGCAGTGGTGGACAGGGGTCCGAGCAGTACTTC	CATSSGGQGSEQYF
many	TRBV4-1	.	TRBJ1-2	TGCGCCAGCAGCCAAGATGGCACCGCGTCTGATGGCTACACCTTC	CASSQDGTASDGYTF
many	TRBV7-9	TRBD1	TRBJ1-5	TGTGCCAGCAGCCTACAGGGGCAGAGCAATCAGCCCCAGCATTTT	CASSLQGQSNQPQHF
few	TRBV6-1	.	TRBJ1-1	TGTGCCAGCACCCGGGCCACAACCTCCTGGAGGACTGAAGCTTTCTTT	CASTRATTSWRTEAFF
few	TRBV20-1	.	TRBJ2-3	TGCAGTGCTAGAGCGTATCACGATACGCAGTATTTT	CSARAYHDTQYF
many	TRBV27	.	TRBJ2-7	TGTGCCAGCAGTTTATCGACCGGGAGCTCCTACGAGCAGTACTTC	CASSLSTGSSYEQYF
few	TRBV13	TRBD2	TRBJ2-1	TGTGCCAGCAGCTTAGTGCGGGAGGGCTCCTACAATGAGCAGTTCTTC	CASSLVREGSYNEQFF
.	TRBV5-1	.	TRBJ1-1	TGCGCCAGCAAACCGACAGGGAACACTGAAGCTTTCTTT	CASKPTGNTEAFF
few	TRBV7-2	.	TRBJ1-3	TGTGCCAGCAGCGCAACCAGAGCTATTGGAAACACCATATATTTT	CASSATRAIGNTIYF
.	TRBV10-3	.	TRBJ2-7	TGTGCCATCAGCCCAGACGCGTACGAGCAGTACTTC	CAISPDAYEQYF
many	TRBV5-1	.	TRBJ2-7	TGCGCCAGCAGCTTGGCGGGCAGGGGCCATCAAACCGGCTACGAGCAGTACTTC	CASSLAGRGHQTGYEQYF
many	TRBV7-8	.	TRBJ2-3	TGTGCCAGCAGCTTAGCACAGGGCGTAGATACGCAGTATTTT	CASSLAQGVDTQYF
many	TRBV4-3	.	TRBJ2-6	TGCGCCAGCAGCCAAGAGGGCAGATTAAGCTCTGGGGCCAACGTCCTGACTTTC	CASSQEGRLSSGANVLTF
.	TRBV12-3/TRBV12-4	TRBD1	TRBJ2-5	TGTGCCAGCAGTCCAACAGGGGCGGGAGAGACCCAGTACTTC	CASSPTGAGETQYF
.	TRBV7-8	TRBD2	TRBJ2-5	TGTGCCAGCAGCTCCTTCAGCGGGAGCAAAGAGACCCAGTACTTC	CASSSFSGSKETQYF
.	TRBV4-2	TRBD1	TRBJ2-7	TGTGCCAGCAGCCGGCTCGGGGACAGGGGGGCCTACGAGCAGTACTTC	CASSRLGDRGAYEQYF
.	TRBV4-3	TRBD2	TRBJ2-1	TGCGCCAGCGGTTCTAGCGGTCACAATGAGCAGTTCTTC	CASGSSGHNEQFF
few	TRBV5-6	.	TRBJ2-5	TGTGCCAGCAGCTTGTGGTTTGGGCAGGGCTGGGAGACCCAGTACTTC	CASSLWFGQGWETQYF
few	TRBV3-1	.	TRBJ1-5	TGTGCCAGCAGCCTTAGTAGTTATCAGCCCCAGCATTTT	CASSLSSYQPQHF
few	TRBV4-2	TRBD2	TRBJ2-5	TGTGCCAGCAGCCAAGATCATAGCGGGAGGGCCCGAAAGACCCAGTACTTC	CASSQDHSGRARKTQYF
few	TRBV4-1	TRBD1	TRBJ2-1	TGCGCCAGCAGCCAAGAGAGGACAGGGTCAGGTGAGCAGTTCTTC	CASSQERTGSGEQFF
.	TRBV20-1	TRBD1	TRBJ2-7	TGCTGTGCTAGATTACCTCTCGGCACCGGGACAGCCTACGAGCAGTACTTC	CCARLPLGTGTAYEQYF
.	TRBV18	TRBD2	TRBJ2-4	TGTGCCAGCTCACGACTTCCAGCGGGGGCCAAAAACATTCAGTACTTC	CASSRLPAGAKNIQYF